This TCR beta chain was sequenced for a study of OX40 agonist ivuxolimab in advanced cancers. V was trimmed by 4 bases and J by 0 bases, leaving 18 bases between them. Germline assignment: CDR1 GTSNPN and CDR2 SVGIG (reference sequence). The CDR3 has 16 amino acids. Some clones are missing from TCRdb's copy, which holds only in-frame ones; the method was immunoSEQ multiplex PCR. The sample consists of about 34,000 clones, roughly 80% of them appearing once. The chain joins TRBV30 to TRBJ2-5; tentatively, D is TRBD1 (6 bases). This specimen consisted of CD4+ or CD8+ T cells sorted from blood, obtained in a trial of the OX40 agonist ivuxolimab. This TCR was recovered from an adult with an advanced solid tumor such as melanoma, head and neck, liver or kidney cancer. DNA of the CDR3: TGTGCCTGGACCCCCGGCTGGACAGAGTACCAAGAGACCCAGTACTTC. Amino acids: CAWTPGWTEYQETQYF.